Presented here are 32 T cell receptor beta chains from one specimen sequenced in a study of shared clonotypes between healthy human individuals. Using immunoSEQ multiplex PCR, the repertoire was profiled, and TCRdb retains in-frame clones only, with some absent. The profile covers 1.4 million to 1.5 million clones, with roughly 96% appearing a single time and 1.2% taken by the ten largest. What was sequenced was naive CD4+ T cells sorted from blood. Subset defined: CD45RA+ positively selected. All receptors derive from a young man in good health.

The V gene is TRBV5-5, the J gene TRBJ1-1, with TRBD1 matching 8 bases. After removal of 3 bases from V and 3 bases from J, the junction contained 4 bases not matched to a gene. The CDR3 is 14 amino acids. Germline loops: CDR1 SGHKS, CDR2 YYEKEE (reference sequence). The CDR3, as DNA: TGTGCCAGCAGCTACAGGGGGTACGACACTGAAGCTTTCTTT. It encodes CASSYRGYDTEAFF.

The rearrangement joins TRBV10-3 to TRBJ1-1; 11 bases match TRBD1. This CDR3 comprises 16 residues. Per germline, CDR1 ENHRY and CDR2 SYGVKD. V was clipped by 7 bases and J by 6 bases; unmatched bases: 13. The CDR3 region is CAIKKGQGAKVAEAFF. CDR3 sequence (DNA): TGTGCCATCAAAAAAGGACAGGGGGCGAAGGTCGCTGAAGCTTTCTTT.

The rearrangement uses TRBV6-6 and TRBJ2-7; D not certain. This CDR3 has 12 residues. Germline-derived CDR1 and CDR2 are MNHNY and SVGAGI (reference sequence). Trimming cost V 6 bases and J 5 bases, with 11 bases left between them. DNA of the CDR3: TGTGCCAGCAGATCGCTAGTCCACGAGCAGTACTTC. As protein: CASRSLVHEQYF.

The chain is built from TRBV5-1 and TRBJ2-3, with D uncertain. In germline, CDR1 is SGHRS, CDR2 YFSETQ. The CDR3 totals 15 residues. Trimming took 0 bases from V and 4 from J, leaving 12 bases between them. CDR3 nucleotide sequence: TGCGCCAGCAGCTTGGGGATTCTGGCTCCAGATACGCAGTATTTT. Protein product: CASSLGILAPDTQYF.

This clone occurred once. The chain recombines TRBV4-3 with TRBJ1-1; a possible D gene is TRBD1 (6 bases). The V gene lost 2 bases and the J gene lost 1 base, with 17 bases spanning the gap. There are 17 residues in the CDR3. Germline V gene lookup returns CDR1 LGHNA and CDR2 YSLEER. The CDR3 sequence is CASSQRGWPVKNTEAFF. The CDR3, as DNA: TGCGCCAGCAGCCAAAGGGGGTGGCCTGTTAAGAACACTGAAGCTTTCTTT.

The chain joins TRBV11-1 to TRBJ1-5, with TRBD1 matching over 9 bases. The V gene end was trimmed by 5 bases and the J gene end by 3 bases; junction bases not matched to a gene: 5. Germline CDR1 SGHAT, CDR2 FQDESV (reference sequence). The CDR3 runs 15 residues. The CDR3 DNA reads TGTGCCAGCAGCAAGGGACAGGGATACAATCAGCCCCAGCATTTT. Translated: CASSKGQGYNQPQHF.

The chain is built from TRBV16 and TRBJ2-7; no clear D. Trimming removed 4 bases at V and 0 bases at J, with 13 bases between. CDR3 length: 15 residues. Germline V gives CDR1 KGHSY, CDR2 FQNENV. The CDR3 DNA sequence: TGTGCCAGCAGCCTACGGATTTCGAGCTCCTACGAGCAGTACTTC. It specifies CASSLRISSSYEQYF. The variable domain in full, with the rest retrieved from reference TRBV16 and TRBJ2-7, is GEEVAQTPKHLVRGEGQKAKLYCAPIKGHSYVFWYQQVLKNEFKFLISFQNENVFDETGMPKERFSAKCLPNSPCSLEIQATKLEDSAVYFCASSLRISSSYEQYFGPGTRLTVT.

This chain connects TRBV5-1 to TRBJ2-7; no clear D gene. The CDR3 is 14 amino acids. Germline V gene lookup returns CDR1 SGHRS and CDR2 YFSETQ. V was pared by 0 bases and J by 6 bases, with 13 bases between. The CDR3, as DNA: TGCGCCAGCAGCTTGGTTTCGGATGTCGGCGAGCAGTACTTC. Its translation is CASSLVSDVGEQYF.

The chain employs TRBV10-3 and TRBJ2-1; D gene ambiguous. V was shortened by 6 bases and J by 3 bases, with 15 bases between the two germline ends. Germline-derived CDR1 and CDR2 are ENHRY and SYGVKD. The CDR3 length is 15 residues. This CDR3 is CAIRRSDGVYNEQFF. CDR3 nucleotide sequence: TGTGCCATCAGACGAAGCGATGGGGTCTACAATGAGCAGTTCTTC.

J is TRBJ2-3 and V is TRBV9; D ambiguous. V was cut by 4 bases and J by 5 bases, with 11 bases left in between. This CDR3 region has 13 residues. Per the germline V gene, CDR1 is SGDLS and CDR2 is YYNGEE. The CDR3 is CASSPQKLDTQYF. CDR3 nucleotides: TGTGCCAGCAGCCCCCAAAAGTTAGATACGCAGTATTTT.

The chain is built from TRBV19 and TRBJ2-7; TRBD2 matches at 12 bases. The V gene end was trimmed by 5 bases and the J gene end by 6 bases; junction bases not matched to a gene: 5. CDR3 length: 14 residues. Germline V gene sequence: CDR1 LNHDA, CDR2 SQIVND (reference sequence). Here the CDR3 reads CASSVTSGSIEQYF. CDR3 in DNA: TGTGCCAGTAGTGTGACTAGCGGGAGTATCGAGCAGTACTTC.

The chain combines TRBV7-3 with TRBJ2-1, with no clear D. The CDR3 consists of 13 residues. The germline V and J ends were trimmed by 5 bases and 6 bases, with 11 bases remaining between them. Germline V gene lookup returns CDR1 SGHTA and CDR2 FQGTGA. CDR3 amino acids: CASSLSYPNEQFF. In nucleotides, the CDR3 is TGTGCCAGCAGCCTATCTTACCCCAATGAGCAGTTCTTC.

The chain recombines TRBV11-3 with TRBJ2-1; 9 nucleotides agree with TRBD1. V shed 0 bases, J shed 15 bases, and the junction held 6 bases outside the gene matches. The CDR3 has 13 amino acids. CDR1 SGHNT and CDR2 YENEEA come from the germline V gene. CDR3 sequence: CASSLDRQGGLFF. CDR3 DNA sequence: TGTGCCAGCAGCTTAGATAGACAGGGGGGGCTGTTCTTC. The variable domain in full, completed from reference TRBV11-3 and TRBJ2-1, reads EAGVVQSPRYKIIEKKQPVAFWCNPISGHNTLYWYLQNLGQGPELLIRYENEEAVDDSQLPKDRFSAERLKGVDSTLKIQPAELGDSAVYLCASSLDRQGGLFFGPGTRLTVL.

The chain employs TRBV5-6 and TRBJ2-3; 7 nucleotides match TRBD1. Germline CDR1 is SGHDT and CDR2 is YYEEEE. V lost 4 bases to trimming and J lost 1 base; unmatched junction nucleotides: 3. The CDR3 consists of 14 residues. DNA of the CDR3: TGTGCCAGCAGCAGGGGACAGCGCACAGATACGCAGTATTTT. This codes for CASSRGQRTDTQYF.

This chain joins TRBV4-1 and TRBJ2-7; D gene ambiguous. Trimming took 1 base from V and 1 from J, leaving 8 bases between them. Germline V gene sequence: CDR1 MGHRA, CDR2 YSYEKL. The length of the CDR3 is 14 residues. This CDR3 is CASSQALLSYEQYF. CDR3 DNA sequence: TGCGCCAGCAGCCAAGCACTCCTATCCTACGAGCAGTACTTC.

The chain couples TRBV19 to TRBJ2-1; 8 bases are shared with TRBD2. Trimming cost V 7 bases and J 6 bases; bases outside gene matches: 5. The germline V gene has CDR1 LNHDA and CDR2 SQIVND (reference sequence). The CDR3 extends over 13 amino acids. The CDR3 spells CASTREGRNEQFF. The DNA for the CDR3 is TGTGCCAGTACTCGGGAGGGCCGCAATGAGCAGTTCTTC. Full variable domain (missing parts from reference TRBV19 and TRBJ2-1): DGGITQSPKYLFRKEGQNVTLSCEQNLNHDAMYWYRQDPGQGLRLIYYSQIVNDFQKGDIAEGYSVSREKKESFPLTVTSAQKNPTAFYLCASTREGRNEQFFGPGTRLTVL.

This chain links TRBV18 with TRBJ2-7; the D is unclear. The germline V gene has CDR1 KGHSH and CDR2 LQKENI. This CDR3 is 14 amino acids long. Trimming cost V 2 bases and J 3 bases, with 11 bases left between them. CDR3 DNA sequence: TGTGCCAGCTCACCAGCGGTCCCATACTACGAGCAGTACTTC. Translation: CASSPAVPYYEQYF. Combining the CDR3 with reference TRBV18 and TRBJ2-7 gives the whole variable domain NAGVMQNPRHLVRRRGQEARLRCSPMKGHSHVYWYRQLPEEGLKFMVYLQKENIIDESGMPKERFSAEFPKEGPSILRIQQVVRGDSAAYFCASSPAVPYYEQYFGPGTRLTVT.

The chain links TRBV2 to TRBJ2-7, with TRBD1 matching over 10 bases. The CDR3 consists of 14 residues. Germline lookup yields CDR1 SNHLY and CDR2 FYNNEI. The trim removed 4 bases at V and 6 bases at J, leaving 6 bases unmatched. The CDR3 loop reads CASSARDRGSEQYF. The CDR3 DNA is TGTGCCAGCAGTGCCCGGGACAGGGGAAGCGAGCAGTACTTC.

The chain links TRBV28 to TRBJ2-7; D could derive from TRBD1 or TRBD2 (6 bases each). V lost 1 base and J 2 bases, leaving 12 bases between the germline ends. The CDR3 contains 15 residues. From germline, CDR1 is MDHEN and CDR2 SYDVKM. CDR3 in DNA: TGTGCCAGCAGTTTATTCGGGGGCCAGACCTACGAGCAGTACTTC. Its protein product is CASSLFGGQTYEQYF.

The chain joins TRBV25-1 to TRBJ2-7; 9 nucleotides line up with TRBD2. The CDR3 sequence is 14 residues long. CDR1 and CDR2 (germline): MGHDK, SYGVNS. V lost 2 bases to trimming and J lost 5 bases; unmatched junction nucleotides: 4. The DNA of the CDR3 is TGTGCCAGCAGTGAACGGGGCGGGAGGGACGAGCAGTACTTC. Residues: CASSERGGRDEQYF.

The chain has TRBV7-3 and TRBJ2-3, with D perhaps matching TRBD1 or TRBD2 (6 bases each). Per germline, CDR1 SGHTA and CDR2 FQGTGA. The CDR3 covers 16 residues. The V end lost 2 bases, the J end lost 0 bases, and 12 bases lay between the germline ends. The CDR3 loop is CASSLQGTSSTDTQYF. The CDR3 region has the DNA TGTGCCAGCAGCTTACAGGGGACTTCTAGCACAGATACGCAGTATTTT.

This clone appeared a single time. The chain recombines TRBV29-1 with TRBJ2-3; the match to TRBD2 covers 8 bases. CDR1 is SQVTM, CDR2 ANQGSEA, per germline. Unmatched junction bases numbered 3, after V lost 3 bases and J lost 1 base. There are 14 residues in the CDR3. CDR3 nucleotides: TGCAGCGTTGAGTCGACTAGCGGCACAGATACGCAGTATTTT. It encodes CSVESTSGTDTQYF.

This chain links TRBV7-2 with TRBJ2-7; D call uncertain. The germline V and J ends were trimmed by 1 base and 1 base, with 8 bases remaining between them. Per the germline V gene, CDR1 is SGHTA and CDR2 is FQGNSA. The CDR3 runs to 14 residues. The CDR3 reads CASSLDIRSYEQYF. Here the CDR3 DNA reads TGTGCCAGCAGCTTAGATATTAGGTCCTACGAGCAGTACTTC.

The V call is TRBV18, the J call TRBJ1-5, with a weak D call TRBD1 (6 bases). V gave up 8 bases and J gave up 4 bases, with 15 bases separating them. Germline values: CDR1 KGHSH, CDR2 LQKENI. The CDR3 consists of 14 residues. The CDR3 sequence is CASRGGSVNQPQHF. In DNA, the CDR3 is TGTGCCAGCCGAGGGGGGTCAGTTAATCAGCCCCAGCATTTT.

The chain uses TRBV11-2 and TRBJ2-7; TRBD2 matches at 9 bases. CDR1 and CDR2 (germline): SGHAT, FQNNGV. The CDR3 extends over 17 amino acids. V lost 1 base to trimming and J lost 3 bases; unmatched junction nucleotides: 10. DNA of the CDR3: TGTGCCAGCAGCTTAGGGTCCGGCCTAGCGGGGTTCTACGAGCAGTACTTC. Amino acids: CASSLGSGLAGFYEQYF.

A word on this clone: Other DNA sequences within the sample encode an identical CDR3. The chain carries TRBV29-1 and TRBJ2-7, with unresolved D. The germline CDR1 and CDR2 sequences are SQVTM and ANQGSEA. This CDR3 comprises 12 residues. V was shortened by 4 bases and J by 4 bases, with 11 bases between the two germline ends. As DNA, the CDR3 is TGCAGCGTTGTTTCGCCCCCTTACGAGCAGTACTTC. Protein product: CSVVSPPYEQYF.

The chain carries TRBV5-1 and TRBJ2-7; the D gene is possibly TRBD1 (5 bases). Trimming took off 1 base at V and 3 bases at J, with 14 bases between the two ends. Germline CDR1 SGHRS, CDR2 YFSETQ. The CDR3 is made up of 15 amino acids. The CDR3 bases are TGCGCCAGCAGCTTGTGGTCAGGGCACAACTACGAGCAGTACTTC. It specifies CASSLWSGHNYEQYF. Full variable domain (rest looked up from reference TRBV5-1 and TRBJ2-7): KAGVTQTPRYLIKTRGQQVTLSCSPISGHRSVSWYQQTPGQGLQFLFEYFSETQRNKGNFPGRFSGRQFSNSRSEMNVSTLELGDSALYLCASSLWSGHNYEQYFGPGTRLTVT.

DNA for the CDR3: TGTGCCAGCAGTGAAGTAGGTCTGCCCCAGCCCCAGCATTTT. This codes for CASSEVGLPQPQHF. The chain uses TRBV2 and TRBJ1-5; the D is unclear. The ends were cut back, 1 base at V and 7 bases at J, with 11 bases in the middle. Germline CDR1 SNHLY, CDR2 FYNNEI. CDR3 size: 14 residues.

About this clone: At the DNA level, this CDR3 is encoded by other sequences in the same sample as well. This chain links TRBV5-1 with TRBJ2-5; D is unresolved. CDR1 and CDR2 (germline): SGHRS, YFSETQ. The CDR3 is 12 amino acids. V was pared by 0 bases and J by 4 bases, with 4 bases between. The DNA for the CDR3 is TGCGCCAGCAGCTTGGCAGGAGAGACCCAGTACTTC. This codes for CASSLAGETQYF.

CDR3: CASINDRDYPSYEQYF. CDR3 nucleotides: TGTGCCAGCATCAACGACCGGGACTACCCCTCCTACGAGCAGTACTTC. The rearrangement joins TRBV7-3 to TRBJ2-7; 7 bases map to TRBD2. CDR3 length: 16 amino acids. V was clipped by 7 bases and J by 0 bases; unmatched bases: 12. CDR1 and CDR2 from the germline V gene are SGHTA and FQGTGA.

The genes are TRBV13 and TRBJ2-3; D unresolved. V gave up 0 bases and J gave up 0 bases, with 7 bases separating them. The germline gives CDR1 PRHDT, CDR2 FYEKMQ (reference sequence). The CDR3 spans 15 residues. The CDR3 sequence: CASSLGSGSTDTQYF. Written as DNA, the CDR3 is TGTGCCAGCAGCTTAGGGTCCGGGAGCACAGATACGCAGTATTTT.

This chain joins TRBV5-1 and TRBJ2-3; unclear D gene. The CDR3 length is 13 residues. CDR1 and CDR2 from the germline V gene are SGHRS and YFSETQ. Trimming removed 0 bases from V and 8 bases from J, with 10 bases in between. The CDR3 spells CASSLEAPGTQYF. Written as DNA, the CDR3 is TGCGCCAGCAGCTTGGAGGCCCCGGGTACGCAGTATTTT.